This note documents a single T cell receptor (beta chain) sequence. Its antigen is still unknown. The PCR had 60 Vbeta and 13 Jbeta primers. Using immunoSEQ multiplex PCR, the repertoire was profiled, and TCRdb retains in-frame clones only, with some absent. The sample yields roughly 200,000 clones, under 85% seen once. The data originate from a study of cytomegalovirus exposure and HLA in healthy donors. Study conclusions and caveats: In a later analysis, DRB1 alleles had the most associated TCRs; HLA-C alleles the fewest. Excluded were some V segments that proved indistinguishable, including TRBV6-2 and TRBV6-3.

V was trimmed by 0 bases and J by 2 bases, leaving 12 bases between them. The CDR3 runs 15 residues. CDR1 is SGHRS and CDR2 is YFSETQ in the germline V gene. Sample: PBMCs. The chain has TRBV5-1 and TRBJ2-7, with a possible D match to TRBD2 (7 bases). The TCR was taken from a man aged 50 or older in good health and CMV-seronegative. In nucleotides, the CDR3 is TGCGCCAGCAGCTTGGTTTCGGGGGGCGCCTACGAGCAGTACTTC. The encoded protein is CASSLVSGGAYEQYF. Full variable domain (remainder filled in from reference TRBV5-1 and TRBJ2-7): KAGVTQTPRYLIKTRGQQVTLSCSPISGHRSVSWYQQTPGQGLQFLFEYFSETQRNKGNFPGRFSGRQFSNSRSEMNVSTLELGDSALYLCASSLVSGGAYEQYFGPGTRLTVT.